This TCR beta chain was identified during a study of human T cells and chemical hapten exposure (TCRdb year 2021). At the level of the whole study: Libraries were pooled for sequencing, and variation in per-sample TCR yields was attributed mainly to small differences in library volumes within the pool. The study tracked peripheral blood TCR repertoire changes in vivo during primary and secondary sensitization to the hapten diphenylcyclopropenone (DPC) in alopecia patients. Each blood RNA sample was used to sequence both TCR alpha and TCR beta chains.

This clonotype appeared a single time. What this receptor recognizes is not known. Base qualities are missing; no much larger clone stands one base away. A single read makes a weak case. The cysteine opens and the phenylalanine closes a CDR3 of 13 amino acids. Only the CDR3 DNA stays, 39 bases, in frame from base 1. V is shortened by 5 bases, J by 13 bases, and the region joining them spans 15 bases. The CDR1 and CDR2 encoded by the germline V gene (reference sequence) are SEHNR and FQNEAQ. Unfractionated whole blood was collected in Tempus Blood RNA tubes, and total RNA was extracted from that blood. During library preparation, unique molecular identifiers were attached to individual cDNA molecules so that TCRs could be counted in a quantitative, reproducible way. Under the source paper's analysis protocol: The median number of TCRs per sample was 95,638, ranging from roughly 23,224 to 700,000. V, J and CDR3 annotation of the TCR reads was performed with the Decombinator software suite. For PS versus PT1 abundance plots, all samples were subsampled to the same number of TCRs (28,000). TCRs were defined as expanded if absent before sensitization and observed at least eight times at the 2-week time point. TCRdb's own reprocessing of the public reads used fastp at Q25 and MiXCR and kept productive beta chains. Rows matching on CDR3 protein sequence are summarized as one entry with the most common DNA and genes. TCRdb, not the authors, supplied the V and J calls. The sample table contains around 210 distinct CDR3 sequences; only one count was recorded for approximately 35% of them. The biggest ten clones account for about 75% of the sample.

General findings and caveats noted by the study authors: DPC sensitization did not change how many TCRs were above 1 in 1000 frequency, and no evidence was found of alterations in global repertoire structure. Repeated subsampling changed both the strength of the expansion versus patch-test correlation and the threshold at which that correlation became significant.

Input material: whole blood. This sequence uses TRBV7-9 and TRBJ1-6, with no D gene named confidently. The source is a human donor who had alopecia or was a healthy volunteer (not recorded which). Some clones in this sample may be carry-over from other donors' samples. This table probably holds off-target reads from a library built for another chain. The DNA sequence follows: TGTGCCAGCAGCACCCAGGCGGGCACGCCCCTCCACTTT. Translated, this is CASSTQAGTPLHF.